This passage covers 9 T cell receptor beta chains from one sample sequenced in a study of blood T cell repertoires in COVID-19. Repertoires were generated with immunoSEQ multiplex PCR, while TCRdb's copy carries only in-frame clones and drops some. This sample has approximately 140,000 clones, with about 85% found just once. Sequenced material: peripheral blood. The receptors derive from a human donor with COVID-19, enrolled during active disease. The donor label of this sample is uncertain.

V is TRBV19 and J is TRBJ1-1; D unclear. Germline lookup yields CDR1 LNHDA and CDR2 SQIVND (reference sequence). This CDR3 has 10 residues. Trimming stripped 5 bases from V and 14 bases from J, with 12 bases between. The CDR3, as DNA: TGTGCCAGTAGTGCCACCGCGCCATTCTTT. It is translated as CASSATAPFF.

This chain uses TRBV12-3 or TRBV12-4 with TRBJ1-5; weak D call: TRBD1 (5 bases). CDR3 length: 13 residues. The V end was cut by 6 bases, the J end by 2 bases, with 8 bases between. The CDR3 protein is CASRAQGNQPQHF. For the CDR3, the DNA is TGTGCCAGCAGGGCACAGGGCAATCAGCCCCAGCATTTT.

This clone was seen once. The J gene is TRBJ1-1, the V gene TRBV15, with D hard to call. This CDR3 region has 13 residues. V dropped 3 bases and J dropped 4 bases, with 9 bases sitting between them. CDR1 is LNHNV, CDR2 YYDKDF, per germline (reference sequence). CDR3: CATSSQERTEAFF. The CDR3, as DNA: TGTGCCACCAGCAGTCAGGAACGCACTGAAGCTTTCTTT.

This sequence joins TRBV18 and TRBJ1-4; no reliable D call. This CDR3 is built from 13 residues. V was pared by 6 bases and J by 7 bases, with 12 bases between. Per the germline V gene, CDR1 is KGHSH and CDR2 is LQKENI. Here the CDR3 DNA reads TGTGCCAGCTCTCAAGAGAGGGTTGAAAAACTGTTTTTT. Encoded protein: CASSQERVEKLFF.

The gene calls are TRBV5-1 and TRBJ1-1, with TRBD1 as a possible D gene (6 bases). CDR1 and CDR2 from the germline V gene are SGHRS and YFSETQ. The CDR3 has 16 amino acids. V lost 4 bases and J lost 1, with 17 bases in between. CDR3 sequence reads: CASSPARGLTNTEAFF. The DNA for the CDR3 is TGCGCCAGCAGCCCAGCCAGGGGCCTCACGAACACTGAAGCTTTCTTT. Using reference TRBV5-1 and TRBJ1-1 for the parts outside the CDR3, the full variable domain is KAGVTQTPRYLIKTRGQQVTLSCSPISGHRSVSWYQQTPGQGLQFLFEYFSETQRNKGNFPGRFSGRQFSNSRSEMNVSTLELGDSALYLCASSPARGLTNTEAFFGQGTRLTVV.

The table lists this clone with a count of one. V gene TRBV5-1 combines with J gene TRBJ2-2; TRBD1 matches 8 bases. After removal of 7 bases from V and 2 bases from J, the junction contained 13 bases not matched to a gene. The CDR3 consists of 17 residues. The germline gives CDR1 SGHRS, CDR2 YFSETQ. The CDR3 loop is CASGADPDRANTGELFF. The CDR3 region has the DNA TGCGCCAGCGGAGCCGACCCGGACAGGGCCAACACCGGGGAGCTGTTTTTT.

In this sample, this clone turned up once. The chain uses TRBV18 and TRBJ1-1; 7 positions match TRBD1. V gave up 3 bases and J gave up 3 bases; unmatched junction bases: 7. From germline, CDR1 is KGHSH and CDR2 LQKENI. The CDR3 is made up of 15 amino acids. CDR3 sequence (DNA): TGTGCCAGCTCACCTGGACAGGCCAGGGACACTGAAGCTTTCTTT. Its protein is CASSPGQARDTEAFF.

This clone has only a few counts. CDR3: CASSTGQNYGYTF. The CDR3 region has the DNA TGTGCCAGCAGTACGGGACAGAACTATGGCTACACCTTC. This chain connects TRBV12-3 or TRBV12-4 to TRBJ1-2, with 7 bases identical to TRBD1. This CDR3 is 13 amino acids long. The V and J ends lost 5 bases and 2 bases, in that order; junction bases with no gene match: 2.

The chain uses TRBV25-1 and TRBJ1-1; D remains unclear. The V gene's germline CDR1 is MGHDK and CDR2 SYGVNS. The V and J ends lost 4 bases and 3 bases respectively, with 3 bases between them. The CDR3 is 11 amino acids. CDR3: CASSGDTEAFF. As DNA, the CDR3 is TGTGCCAGCAGTGGAGACACTGAAGCTTTCTTT.